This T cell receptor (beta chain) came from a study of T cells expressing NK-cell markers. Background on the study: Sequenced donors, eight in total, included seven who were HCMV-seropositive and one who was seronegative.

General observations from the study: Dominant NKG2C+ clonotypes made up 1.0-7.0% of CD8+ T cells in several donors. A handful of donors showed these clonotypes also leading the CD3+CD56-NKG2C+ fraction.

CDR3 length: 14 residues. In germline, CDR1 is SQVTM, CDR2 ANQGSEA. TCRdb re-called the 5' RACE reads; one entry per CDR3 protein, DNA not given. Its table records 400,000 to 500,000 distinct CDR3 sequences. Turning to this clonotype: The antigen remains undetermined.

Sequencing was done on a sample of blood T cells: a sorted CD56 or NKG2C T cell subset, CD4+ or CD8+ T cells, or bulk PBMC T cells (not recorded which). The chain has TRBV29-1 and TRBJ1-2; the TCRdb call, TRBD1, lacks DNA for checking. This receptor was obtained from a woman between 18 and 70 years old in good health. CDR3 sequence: CSVEGVGQDYGYTF.